A selection of T cell receptor beta chains follows, all from one sample in a study of blood T cells in healthy people across ages. TCRdb used MiXCR to reprocess the 5' RACE reads, holding one entry per CDR3 protein. Of about 580,000 distinct CDR3 sequences listed, around 48% are singletons. The sample consisted of blood. The receptors stem from an older man in good health. Both conserved end residues are part of each CDR3. A D gene is named only where the DNA matches it firmly. Clone size is not always given. Where it is, it says once, few, many or a class for expanded clones.

v_gene,j_gene,d_gene,abundance,CDR3nt,CDR3aa
TRBV7-2,TRBJ2-3,TRBD2,NA,TGTGCCAGCAGTAGCCAGGGACTAGCGGGAGGAGCGCAGTATTTT,CASSSQGLAGGAQYF
TRBV10-3,TRBJ2-2,TRBD2,few,TGTGCCATCAGTGGCCGGGAGGCCACCGGGGAGCTGTTTTTT,CAISGREATGELFF
TRBV5-1,TRBJ1-1,NA,many,TGCGCCAGCAGCTTGGGGGAGAACACTGAAGCTTTCTTT,CASSLGENTEAFF
TRBV6-5,TRBJ2-3,TRBD2,NA,TGTGCCAGCAGGCCAACCCCGGGACTAGCAACAGATACGCAGTATTTT,CASRPTPGLATDTQYF
TRBV7-9,TRBJ2-3,NA,NA,TGTGCCAGCAGCTTAGACCTCGGGGGTGAAGATACGCAGTATTTT,CASSLDLGGEDTQYF
TRBV6-5,TRBJ2-7,TRBD1,few,TGTGCCAGCAGTAGGGGAAGACAGGGGCCTTACCGCGAGCAGTACTTC,CASSRGRQGPYREQYF
TRBV4-2,TRBJ2-1,NA,NA,TGTGCCAGCAGCCAAGAGGCCCTTAATGAGCAGTTCTTC,CASSQEALNEQFF
TRBV7-2,TRBJ2-7,NA,few,TGTGCCAGCAGCACGCCGGTCACCCGAGGGTGGAGCTCCTACGAGCAGTACTTC,CASSTPVTRGWSSYEQYF
TRBV5-1,TRBJ2-1,TRBD2,many,TGCGCCAGCTCCCTAGCGGACTCCTACAATGAGCAGTTCTTC,CASSLADSYNEQFF
TRBV28,TRBJ2-1,TRBD1,NA,TGTGCCAGCAGCCCCGGGACAGGGATTGGGCAGTTCTTC,CASSPGTGIGQFF
TRBV6-2/TRBV6-3,TRBJ2-7,NA,few,TGTGCCAGCAGTTACCCGCCCTACGAGCAGTACTTC,CASSYPPYEQYF
TRBV6-1,TRBJ2-7,NA,NA,TGTGCCAGCAGGACTAGTCGGTCCTACGAGCAGTACTTC,CASRTSRSYEQYF
TRBV20-1,TRBJ2-1,TRBD2,NA,TGCAGTGCTAGGACTAGCGGGGCGGGTGAGCAGTTCTTC,CSARTSGAGEQFF
TRBV25-1,TRBJ1-1,NA,NA,TGTGCCAGCAGTCCAGAAGGGGTTTCCACTGAAGCTTTCTTT,CASSPEGVSTEAFF
TRBV15,TRBJ2-6,NA,NA,TGTGCCACCAGCAGAGCTCTCCCTCGGACTGCTGGGGCCAACGTCCTGACTTTC,CATSRALPRTAGANVLTF
TRBV5-1,TRBJ2-3,TRBD1,NA,TGCGCCAGCAAACAAACGACAGGGGTAGGCACAGATACGCAGTATTTT,CASKQTTGVGTDTQYF
TRBV6-5,TRBJ1-6,NA,many,TGTGCCAGCAGTCCATCGGGCTCCTATAATTCACCCCTCCACTTT,CASSPSGSYNSPLHF
TRBV7-2,TRBJ2-7,TRBD1,NA,TGTGCCAGCAGCCCTCGACAGGGCGAAGGCAGGTACTTC,CASSPRQGEGRYF
TRBV29-1,TRBJ2-6,NA,NA,TGCAGCGTTGGGGCAGGGGTCTCTGGGGCCAACGTCCTGACTTTC,CSVGAGVSGANVLTF
TRBV11-1,TRBJ2-7,NA,NA,TGTGCCAGCAGCTTCACCCCTGGCGAGCAGTACTTC,CASSFTPGEQYF
TRBV12-3/TRBV12-4,TRBJ2-1,TRBD2,NA,TGTGCCAGCAGTGATATCAGCGGGAGACACAATGAGCAGTTCTTC,CASSDISGRHNEQFF
TRBV10-2,TRBJ1-5,TRBD1,few,TGCGCCAGCAGTGACGACAGGGTGTCACAGCCCCAGCATTTT,CASSDDRVSQPQHF
TRBV6-5,TRBJ2-7,NA,few,TGTGCCAGCAGACGTACACCCAGGGAGACCTCCTACGAGCAGTACTTC,CASRRTPRETSYEQYF
TRBV20-1,TRBJ1-5,NA,NA,TGCAGTGCTAGAGATGTTGCCCACAATCATCAGCCCCAGCATTTT,CSARDVAHNHQPQHF
TRBV28,TRBJ1-5,NA,NA,TGTGCCAGCAGGCAGGGTAGTCAGCCCCAGCATTTT,CASRQGSQPQHF
TRBV7-9,TRBJ2-5,TRBD2,NA,TGTGCCAGCAGCTTAGGGACTAGCGGGAGGCCTCAAGAGACCCAGTACTTC,CASSLGTSGRPQETQYF
TRBV11-1,TRBJ2-1,NA,few,TGTGCCAGCAGCTTAACGAAAACCTACAATGAGCAGTTCTTC,CASSLTKTYNEQFF
TRBV6-5,TRBJ2-7,TRBD1,NA,TGTACCAGCAGTTCCGGGACAGGGCAGTACTTC,CTSSSGTGQYF
TRBV20-1,TRBJ2-1,NA,few,TGCAGTGTCCCGGGCGCCTCGAGTGCCTACAATGAGCAGTTCTTC,CSVPGASSAYNEQFF
TRBV4-1,TRBJ2-5,NA,NA,TGCGCCAGCAGCCAAGATCAGGCAGGGGGGCACGAGACCCAGTACTTC,CASSQDQAGGHETQYF
TRBV6-5,TRBJ2-4,TRBD1,NA,TGTGCCACCTGGACAGGTCTAGCCAAAAACATTCAGTACTTC,CATWTGLAKNIQYF
TRBV5-1,TRBJ2-2,NA,NA,TGCGCCAGCAGCGGGGTCGTACAGAACACCGGGGAGCTGTTTTTT,CASSGVVQNTGELFF
TRBV7-9,TRBJ2-3,TRBD2,few,TGTGCCAGCAGCCTCTCTAGCGGGGGGACCGATACGCAGTATTTT,CASSLSSGGTDTQYF
TRBV5-1,TRBJ1-2,NA,NA,TGCGCCAGCAGCTTGGGCAGGATCTCTAACTATGGCTACACCTTC,CASSLGRISNYGYTF
TRBV11-3,TRBJ2-2,NA,NA,TGTGCCAGCAGCCCAGGGGTTGGCACCGGGGAGCTGTTTTTT,CASSPGVGTGELFF
TRBV20-1,TRBJ2-1,NA,NA,TGCAGTGCTAGAGCTCCAGCGAGTGGCCATGAGCAGTTCTTC,CSARAPASGHEQFF
TRBV7-9,TRBJ2-3,TRBD2,few,TGTGCCAGCAGCTCCACGTTAGCGGGGAGCACAGATACGCAGTATTTT,CASSSTLAGSTDTQYF
TRBV7-2,TRBJ1-1,NA,once,TGTGCCAGCAGCTCTACTGGTGGAGAAGCTTTCTTT,CASSSTGGEAFF
TRBV29-1,TRBJ1-2,NA,NA,TGCAGCGTTGAACGTGGCTACACCTTC,CSVERGYTF
TRBV20-1,TRBJ2-3,NA,NA,TGCAGTGCTAGAGGATTGGCTAGCCAACCCACAGATACGCAGTATTTT,CSARGLASQPTDTQYF
TRBV7-2,TRBJ2-3,TRBD2,few,TGTGCCAGCAGGAAGACTAGCGGGAGGAACACAGATACGCAGTATTTT,CASRKTSGRNTDTQYF
TRBV18,TRBJ2-3,NA,NA,TGTGCCAGCTCACCACTGCTGGAACATACGCAGTATTTT,CASSPLLEHTQYF
TRBV6-2/TRBV6-3,TRBJ1-2,NA,once,TGTGCCAGCAGTTACTCCGGGTCGCGTGGCTACACCTTC,CASSYSGSRGYTF
TRBV14,TRBJ2-1,NA,NA,TGTGCCAGCAGCCACGGGATTTCTTACAATGAGCAGTTCTTC,CASSHGISYNEQFF
TRBV10-3,TRBJ2-1,NA,NA,TGTGCCATCAGTGAGTCGAAGCGGGCCTACAATGAGCAGTTCTTC,CAISESKRAYNEQFF
TRBV7-2,TRBJ2-7,TRBD2,few,TGTGCCAGCAGCCCACCGGGACTAGCCCGCTACGAGCAGTACTTC,CASSPPGLARYEQYF
TRBV7-2,TRBJ1-4,NA,NA,TGTGCCAGCACCCCTCGGGGGGGTAATGAAAAACTGTTTTTT,CASTPRGGNEKLFF
TRBV6-5,TRBJ1-1,TRBD1,NA,TGTGCCAGCAGCTGGGACAGGGGTAAGACTGAAGCTTTCTTT,CASSWDRGKTEAFF